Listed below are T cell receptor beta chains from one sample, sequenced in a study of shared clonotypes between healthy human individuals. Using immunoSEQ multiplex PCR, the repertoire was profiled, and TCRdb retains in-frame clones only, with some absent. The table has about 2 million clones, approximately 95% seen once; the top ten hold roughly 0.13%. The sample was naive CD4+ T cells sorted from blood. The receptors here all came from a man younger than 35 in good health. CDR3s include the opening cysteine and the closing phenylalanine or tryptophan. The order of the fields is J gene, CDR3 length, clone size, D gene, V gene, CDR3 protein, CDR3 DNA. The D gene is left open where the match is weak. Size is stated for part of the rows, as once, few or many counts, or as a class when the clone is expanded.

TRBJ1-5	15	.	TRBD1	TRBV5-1	CASSSTGAENQPQHF	TGCGCCAGCAGTTCGACAGGGGCTGAAAATCAGCCCCAGCATTTT
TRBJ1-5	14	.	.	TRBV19	CASRQVNSNQPQHF	TGTGCCAGTCGACAGGTTAATAGCAATCAGCCCCAGCATTTT
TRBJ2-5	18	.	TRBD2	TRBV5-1	CASSLASLTSGSRETQYF	TGCGCCAGCAGCTTGGCCTCTTTGACTAGCGGGAGCAGGGAGACCCAGTACTTC
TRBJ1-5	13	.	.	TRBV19	CASRDRQKGPQHF	TGTGCCAGTAGGGACCGCCAAAAAGGGCCCCAGCATTTT
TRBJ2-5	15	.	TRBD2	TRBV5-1	CASSRGLAGKETQYF	TGCGCCAGCAGCAGGGGACTAGCGGGAAAAGAGACCCAGTACTTC
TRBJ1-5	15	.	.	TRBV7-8	CASSLTRGGNQPQHF	TGTGCCAGCAGCCTCACCAGAGGGGGCAATCAGCCCCAGCATTTT
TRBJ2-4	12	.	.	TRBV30	CAWSHIADIQYF	TGTGCCTGGAGTCACATCGCGGACATTCAGTACTTC
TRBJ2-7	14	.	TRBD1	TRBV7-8	CASSPDRGPGEQYF	TGTGCCAGCAGCCCGGACAGGGGGCCGGGCGAGCAGTACTTC
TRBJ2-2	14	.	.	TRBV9	CASSVVPGSGELFF	TGTGCCAGCAGCGTAGTTCCAGGGTCCGGGGAGCTGTTTTTT
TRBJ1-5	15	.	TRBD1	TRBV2	CASSGLGTGNQPQHF	TGTGCCAGCAGTGGATTGGGGACAGGCAATCAGCCCCAGCATTTT
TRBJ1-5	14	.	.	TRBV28	CASSLASRSQPQHF	TGTGCCAGCAGTTTGGCTTCCCGGAGTCAGCCCCAGCATTTT
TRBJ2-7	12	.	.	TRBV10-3	CAIREDPYEQYF	TGTGCCATCAGGGAGGACCCCTACGAGCAGTACTTC
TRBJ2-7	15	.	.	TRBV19	CASSMGQAQGDEQYF	TGTGCCAGTAGTATGGGTCAGGCACAGGGCGACGAGCAGTACTTC
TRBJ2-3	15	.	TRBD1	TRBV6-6	CASTNRQGSTDTQYF	TGTGCCAGCACCAACCGACAGGGGAGCACAGATACGCAGTATTTT
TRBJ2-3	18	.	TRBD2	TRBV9	CASSVPDSGAGSTDTQYF	TGTGCCAGCAGCGTACCCGACTCAGGAGCGGGGAGCACAGATACGCAGTATTTT
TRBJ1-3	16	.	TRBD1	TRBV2	CASSNEDRLSGNTIYF	TGTGCCAGCAGTAACGAGGACAGGCTCTCTGGAAACACCATATATTTT
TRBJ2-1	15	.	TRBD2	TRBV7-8	CASSSWTSGAREQFF	TGTGCCAGCAGCTCCTGGACTAGCGGGGCTCGGGAGCAGTTCTTC
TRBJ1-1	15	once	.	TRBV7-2	CASRPGLAGATEAFF	TGTGCCAGCCGCCCGGGGTTGGCCGGGGCGACTGAAGCTTTCTTT
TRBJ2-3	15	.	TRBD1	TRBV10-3	CAISLTGSSTDTQYF	TGTGCCATCTCTTTGACAGGGTCGAGCACAGATACGCAGTATTTT
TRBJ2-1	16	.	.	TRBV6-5	CASSYSWGELYNEQFF	TGTGCCAGCAGTTACTCGTGGGGGGAGCTCTACAATGAGCAGTTCTTC
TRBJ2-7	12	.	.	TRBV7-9	CASSFLAYEQYF	TGTGCCAGCAGCTTTCTAGCCTACGAGCAGTACTTC
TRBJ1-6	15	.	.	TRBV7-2	CASSFQSSYNSPLHF	TGTGCCAGCAGCTTTCAGAGCTCCTATAATTCACCCCTCCACTTT
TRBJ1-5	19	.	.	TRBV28	CASSPGLLPTQGINQPQHF	TGTGCCAGCAGCCCTGGGCTTCTACCGACACAGGGAATCAATCAGCCCCAGCATTTT
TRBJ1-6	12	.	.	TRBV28	CASSIYNSPLHF	TGTGCCAGCAGTATCTATAATTCACCCCTCCACTTT
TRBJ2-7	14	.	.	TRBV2	CASKDAVLAYEQYF	TGTGCCAGCAAGGACGCAGTCCTGGCCTACGAGCAGTACTTC
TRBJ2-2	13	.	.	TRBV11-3	CASSLWRTGELFF	TGTGCCAGCAGTTTATGGAGAACCGGGGAGCTGTTTTTT
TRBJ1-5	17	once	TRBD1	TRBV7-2	CASSLRATGTGDQSQHF	TGTGCCAGCAGCTTACGCGCTACAGGGACAGGAGATCAGTCCCAGCATTTT
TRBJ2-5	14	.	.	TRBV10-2	CASSESGSQETQYF	TGCGCCAGCAGTGAGTCGGGCAGCCAAGAGACCCAGTACTTC
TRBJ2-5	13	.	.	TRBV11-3	CASSPGALETQYF	TGTGCCAGCAGCCCCGGGGCTCTAGAGACCCAGTACTTC
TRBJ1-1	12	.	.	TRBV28	CASRGDRLEAFF	TGTGCCAGCAGGGGGGACCGTCTTGAAGCTTTCTTT
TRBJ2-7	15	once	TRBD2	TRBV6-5	CASSYSSSGNYEQYF	TGTGCCAGCAGTTACTCTTCTAGCGGGAACTACGAGCAGTACTTC
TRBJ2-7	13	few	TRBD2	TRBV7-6	CASSLAGGYEQYF	TGTGCCAGCAGCTTAGCGGGAGGGTACGAGCAGTACTTC
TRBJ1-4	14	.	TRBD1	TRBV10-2	CASSQGQLNEKLFF	TGCGCCAGCAGCCAGGGACAGCTAAATGAAAAACTGTTTTTT
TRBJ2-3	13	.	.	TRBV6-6	CASTRLGTDTQYF	TGTGCCAGCACTAGGTTAGGCACAGATACGCAGTATTTT
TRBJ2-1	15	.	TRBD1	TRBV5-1	CASSLQGAVYNEQFF	TGCGCCAGCAGCCTCCAGGGGGCGGTATACAATGAGCAGTTCTTC
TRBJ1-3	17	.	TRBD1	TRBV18	CASSHADGTGTGNTIYF	TGTGCCAGCTCACATGCCGATGGGACAGGGACTGGAAACACCATATATTTT
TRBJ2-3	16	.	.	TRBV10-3	CAISERTGGTTDTQYF	TGTGCCATCAGTGAGCGGACAGGCGGGACCACAGATACGCAGTATTTT
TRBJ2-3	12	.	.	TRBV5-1	CASHTATDTQYF	TGCGCCAGCCATACCGCCACAGATACGCAGTATTTT
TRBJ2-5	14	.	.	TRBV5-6	CASSFLQGQETQYF	TGTGCCAGCAGCTTTCTACAGGGCCAAGAGACCCAGTACTTC
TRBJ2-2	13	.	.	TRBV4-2	CASSWGNTGELFF	TGTGCCAGCAGCTGGGGGAACACCGGGGAGCTGTTTTTT
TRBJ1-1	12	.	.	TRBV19	CASSIRGGEAFF	TGTGCCAGTAGTATTCGGGGGGGTGAAGCTTTCTTT
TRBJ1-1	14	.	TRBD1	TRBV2	CASREDRGPTEAFF	TGTGCCAGCAGGGAGGACAGGGGGCCCACTGAAGCTTTCTTT
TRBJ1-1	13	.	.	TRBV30	CAWRSGVNTEAFF	TGTGCCTGGAGATCTGGGGTGAACACTGAAGCTTTCTTT
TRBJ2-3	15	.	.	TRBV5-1	CASSSDGSSTDTQYF	TGCGCCAGCAGCTCGGACGGTTCTAGCACAGATACGCAGTATTTT
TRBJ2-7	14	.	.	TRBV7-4	CASRTQGLSYEQYF	TGTGCCAGCAGAACTCAGGGTCTCTCCTACGAGCAGTACTTC
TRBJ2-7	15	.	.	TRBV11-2	CASSLGGGHSYEQYF	TGTGCCAGCAGCTTAGGCGGCGGCCATTCCTACGAGCAGTACTTC
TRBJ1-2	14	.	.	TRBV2	CASSGRTAVYGGTF	TGTGCCAGCAGTGGCAGGACAGCTGTCTATGGCGGCACCTTC
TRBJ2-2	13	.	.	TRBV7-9	CASRRQEAGELFF	TGTGCCAGCAGACGGCAGGAGGCCGGGGAGCTGTTTTTT
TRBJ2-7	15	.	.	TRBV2	CASSELPQGSYEQYF	TGTGCCAGCAGTGAACTTCCTCAGGGCTCCTACGAGCAGTACTTC
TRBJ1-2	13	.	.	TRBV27	CASSLGGKGGYTF	TGTGCCAGCAGTTTAGGGGGAAAGGGAGGCTACACCTTC